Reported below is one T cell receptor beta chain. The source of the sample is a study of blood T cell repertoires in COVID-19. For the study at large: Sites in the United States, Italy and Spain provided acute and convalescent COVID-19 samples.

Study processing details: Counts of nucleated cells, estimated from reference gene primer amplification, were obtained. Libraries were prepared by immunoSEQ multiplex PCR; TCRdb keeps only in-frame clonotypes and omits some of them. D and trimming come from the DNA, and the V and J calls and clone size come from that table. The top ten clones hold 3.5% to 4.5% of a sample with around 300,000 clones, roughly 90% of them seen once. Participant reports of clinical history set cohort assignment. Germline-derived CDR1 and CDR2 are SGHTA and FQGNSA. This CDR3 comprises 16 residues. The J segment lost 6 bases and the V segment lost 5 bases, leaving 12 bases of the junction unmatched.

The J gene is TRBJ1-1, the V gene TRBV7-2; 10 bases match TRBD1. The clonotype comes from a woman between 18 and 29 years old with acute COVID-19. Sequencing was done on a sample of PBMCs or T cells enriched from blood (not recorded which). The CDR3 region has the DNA TGTGCCAGCAGCCACCGACAGGGGGCACGGTTTTCTGAAGCTTTCTTT. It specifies CASSHRQGARFSEAFF.